This is a list of T cell receptor beta chains from one sample in a study of cytomegalovirus exposure and HLA in healthy donors. Data came from immunoSEQ multiplex PCR; TCRdb stores just in-frame clones and leaves some out. This sample has about 40,000 clones; roughly three quarters occur once, and the top ten carry approximately 4%. The sample taken for sequencing was PBMCs. These receptors all stem from a man aged 40-49 years in good health and CMV-seronegative. CDR3s include the opening cysteine and the closing phenylalanine or tryptophan. A D gene is named only where the DNA matches it firmly. The size of a clone is reported for some rows only, either as once, few or many, or as a class for expanded clones.

TRBD2,medium-sized,TRBJ2-7,TRBV4-2,TGTGCCAGCAGCCAAGATAGCGGGGGGGCCTACGAGCAGTACTTC,CASSQDSGGAYEQYF
NA,NA,TRBJ1-6,TRBV11-3,TGTGCCAGCAGCTTAGACGGCGACGGGGACTTT,CASSLDGDGDF
NA,NA,TRBJ2-6,TRBV4-3,TGCGCCAGCAGCACAGACCTCCAGGCGTACTCTGGGGCCAACGTCCTGACTTTC,CASSTDLQAYSGANVLTF
TRBD1,few,TRBJ2-2,TRBV25-1,TGTGCCAGCGGGGGACAGGGGGGAACCGGGGAGCTGTTTTTT,CASGGQGGTGELFF
NA,NA,TRBJ1-2,TRBV14,TGTGCCAGCAGCCAGATGACCCACGAACGGGGTCCCGGCTACACCTTC,CASSQMTHERGPGYTF
NA,NA,TRBJ1-5,TRBV2,TGTGCCAGCAGTGAAGCCCAGGGAGGGCGTCAGCCCCAGCATTTT,CASSEAQGGRQPQHF
NA,NA,TRBJ2-3,TRBV5-1,TGCGCCAGCAGCCTCAGGGGAGATACGCAGTATTTT,CASSLRGDTQYF
TRBD1,NA,TRBJ2-7,TRBV5-8,TGTGCCAGCAGCTTTATTAACGGACAGGGATACTACGAGCAGTACTTC,CASSFINGQGYYEQYF
NA,NA,TRBJ1-1,TRBV11-2,TGTGCCAGCAGCTTAAGCCCGACAGCAAACACTGAAGCTTTCTTT,CASSLSPTANTEAFF
NA,few,TRBJ2-1,TRBV18,TGTGCCAGCTCACCCTCCTTTGGCGGGGAAGAGCAGTTCTTC,CASSPSFGGEEQFF
TRBD2,NA,TRBJ2-1,TRBV27,TGTGCCAGCCGCGGGGGGGGCCGGGGCTACAATGAGCAGTTCTTC,CASRGGGRGYNEQFF
NA,few,TRBJ1-6,TRBV6-5,TGTGCCAGCAGTTACACCCCCCAGGGCCTCAATTCACCCCTCCACTTT,CASSYTPQGLNSPLHF
TRBD1,NA,TRBJ1-2,TRBV2,TGTGCCAGCACTGGACAGGGGGTCTATGGCTACACCTTC,CASTGQGVYGYTF
NA,NA,TRBJ2-5,TRBV19,TGTGCCAGTAGTATTAGGGGGGGCCAAGAGACCCAGTACTTC,CASSIRGGQETQYF
TRBD2,once,TRBJ2-2,TRBV30,TGTGCTTTGGAGTCAACTAGCGGGGCCGGGGAGCTGTTTTTT,CALESTSGAGELFF
TRBD2,NA,TRBJ2-3,TRBV7-2,TGTGCCAGCAGCTCCGGACTAGCGGTGAGCACAGATACGCAGTATTTT,CASSSGLAVSTDTQYF
NA,NA,TRBJ1-4,TRBV7-9,TGTGCCAGCAGTCTGGGGGGGGGCTCTAATGAAAAACTGTTTTTT,CASSLGGGSNEKLFF
TRBD2,NA,TRBJ2-5,TRBV9,TGTGCCAGCAGCGTAGGACTAGCGGAGACCCAGTACTTC,CASSVGLAETQYF
NA,NA,TRBJ1-2,TRBV30,TGTGCCTGGAGTGTAGGGCAGGGAATCCTCTACTATGGCTACACCTTC,CAWSVGQGILYYGYTF